Sequencing of this T cell receptor (beta chain) was carried out in a study of cytomegalovirus exposure and HLA in healthy donors (dated by TCRdb to between 2016 and 2019). Regarding the study in general: An earlier analysis of some 600 of the donors reported under 300 Gb of sequence data and roughly 120 million unique TCR beta sequences obtained from roughly 180 million T cells. Roughly 300 gigabases of sequencing data and roughly 80 million unique TCR sequences made up an early release that covered nearly 650 HLA-typed donors. Among the roughly 380 genotyped donors, approximately 77% belonged to the genetic ancestry cluster associated with self-reported Caucasian donors. The aim of the study was to test whether cataloging public T cell receptors could identify signatures of past pathogen exposure. The study used immunosequencing to profile the T cell repertoires of approximately 650 subjects and linked those repertoires to cytomegalovirus serostatus. In addition to the first cohort of 650 to 750 subjects, a separate validation cohort of 120 different subjects was used. High-throughput TCR immunosequencing, statistical association of individual TCRs with disease status, and machine learning were combined to predict cytomegalovirus infection status. To study patterns of TCR occurrence, a later analysis re-analyzed previously published TCR beta repertoires from several hundred donors and added high-resolution HLA genotyping. In the later analysis, no new phenotypic data were used to find candidate immune exposures; instead, reliance was placed on TCR beta sequences and their occurrence across donors. An earlier analysis of 450 to 750 of the donors used high-throughput TCR beta sequencing to judge whether each TCR beta V gene segment behaved as functional or pseudogenic. Donor age, sex, ethnicity and CMV serostatus were compiled together with the repertoire data. In a later genetic analysis, genome-wide SNP genotypes for about three fifths of the roughly 670 donors were used, and that subset was treated as a discovery cohort. All discovery cohort repertoires had been generated on a single sequencing platform. Class I and class II HLA loci were covered by the typing at four-digit resolution. The number of typed donors differed by locus: about 629-630 for A, B, C, DRB1 and DQB1; 522 for DQA1; approximately 610 for DPA1; and around 450 for DPB1. Because of strong linkage in the cohort, five DR-DQ haplotypes were treated as single units for association and clustering. Across approximately 420 genotyped donors of the cohort, an average of approximately 240,000 unique TCR beta nucleotide sequences per donor were sequenced, and approximately 17% of those sequences were non-productive.

Receptor amplification or capture employed the immunoSEQ multiplex PCR assay. A mixture of 60 forward primers for TCR Vbeta segments and 13 reverse primers for TCR Jbeta segments was used in the multiplex PCR. The CDR3 region of rearranged TCR beta genes was amplified from genomic DNA by a multiplex PCR assay. The Illumina HiSeq System was used to sequence the amplified TCR beta libraries as 87-base-pair reads. The original pipeline was this. A later analysis tallied 70 million to 100 million unique TCR beta chains across the approximately 670 repertoires, and approximately 11 million of those chains were shared by two or more donors. A nearest-neighbor algorithm error-corrected the raw reads and collapsed the reads into unique sequences, merging closely related sequences to remove PCR and sequencing errors. Alignment of CDR3 sequences to IMGT reference sequences was used to assign V, D and J gene segments. For a sequence to be retained, at least a six-nucleotide match to both a V gene segment and a J gene segment was required. Rearrangements were classified as productive when the CDR3 lacked stop codons and remained in frame with V and J, and all other rearrangements were classified as non-productive. Following IMGT convention, CDR3 was defined as the stretch from the second conserved V-encoded cysteine up to the conserved J-encoded phenylalanine. The earlier analysis of fewer than 750 of the donors excluded sequences that lacked an unambiguous match to a single V gene segment. In an earlier analysis of 450 to 700 of the donors, V segments were called functional above 56.7% productive rearrangements and were called segregating when the between-donor standard deviation exceeded 5%. A statistical classification framework was built to diagnose cytomegalovirus status from the catalog of TCR beta chain sequences. In a later analysis, V and J genes were assigned by comparing TCR nucleotide sequences against IMGT/GENE-DB human TR gene sequences. The TCRdist pipeline was used in a later analysis to assign CDR3 sequences and most-parsimonious VDJ recombination scenarios. In a later analysis, every TCR beta chain was defined by the combination of its CDR3 amino acid sequence and its V-gene family, and reads without a unique V-gene family were dropped. A later analysis removed 600 or so highly shared, low-generation-probability nucleotide sequences to deal with suspected cross-contamination and a sequencing artifact. In a later analysis, a clonal expansion index for each public chain was calculated from normalized within-repertoire ranks of inferred template counts. In a later analysis, generation probabilities were computed with a VDJ recombination model fitted to out-of-frame rearrangements, and the resulting probabilities were checked against IGoR. A later analysis scored TCR-TCR, TCR-HLA and TCR-CMV co-occurrence with hypergeometric tests, applying a repertoire-size bias correction to TCR pairs. In a later analysis, false discovery rates were estimated by permuting HLA or CMV assignments 20 times. In a later analysis, co-occurring TCRs were grouped with DBSCAN, and TCRdist sequence similarity was added when clustering was performed within HLA-allele-positive subsets. Repertoires with fewer than 30,000 or more than 120,000 public chains were left out of co-occurrence clustering, as were four to six repertoires with anomalous nucleotide sharing. TCRdb re-hosts the immuneACCESS table, in-frame sequences only. Its copies lack some clones; in the studies checked, an unresolved V gene accounts for under half of them, and the cause for the rest is not known. V and J calls and clone size are those listed in that table; D and trimming were worked out from the DNA. The sample table records around 99,000 clones; about 80% of these occur just once. The ten top clones hold about 2.5% of the sample.

V and J are trimmed by 5 bases and 6 bases, and the gene matches miss 3 bases of the junction. The CDR3 measures 15 amino acids from cysteine to phenylalanine. Only CDR3 DNA is held: 45 bases, read in frame from base 1. CDR1 and CDR2 were assigned from the germline V gene (reference sequence) as SEHNR and FQNEAQ. In total, 630 or so healthy bone marrow donors made up the cohort. At the time of sampling, every cohort member was nominally healthy, though immune exposures that went unrecorded were likely present. The donor was CMV seropositive and was included in the group of approximately 300 seropositive cohort members. Each donor provided a peripheral blood sample, and peripheral blood mononuclear cells were used for TCR beta sequencing. Genomic DNA extraction from the blood cell samples was performed with the Qiagen DNeasy Blood Extraction Kit. The paper's findings and limits, for the study overall: In a later analysis, the rate of TCR association differed among HLA loci, with DRB1 alleles having the most associated TCRs and HLA-C alleles having the fewest. A further reported finding was that TCR beta sequences accurately predicted the HLA-A and HLA-B alleles for most subjects in the first cohort. While some public TCRs were present in many individuals, most TCR sequences turned up only very rarely across donors. CMV serostatus was the only immune exposure information available for the cohort. In this cohort, only TCR beta chains were sequenced, and detectable features were limited by the absence of alpha or paired-chain data. A cluster of highly shared sequence variants was judged likely to represent a technical artifact of the sequencing pipeline. The authors suggested that the approach could potentially be generalized to other disease states and immunological phenotypes. A few of the identified cytomegalovirus-associated TCR beta chains were confirmed in vitro to be specific for cytomegalovirus antigens. Because HLA typing was missing for some donors at each locus, association tests included only the typed subset. The classifier was reported to diagnose cytomegalovirus status with high specificity and sensitivity in both the original cohort and the validation cohort. An earlier analysis of approximately 570 of the donors showed that most TCR beta V segments appeared in productive rearrangements either about 87% or about 30% of the time, which broadly matched IMGT annotations. Because the 87-base-pair reads could not distinguish some IMGT-functional V segments, including TRBV6-2 and TRBV6-3, those segments were excluded. A later analysis found that HLA-associated TCR beta chains were more clonally expanded and had lower generation probabilities than equally common non-associated chains. V-gene and J-gene trimming of TCR beta chains was associated with a missense DCLRE1C variant in a later genetic analysis, and the association was replicated in an independent cohort. Presence/absence analyses assumed roughly uniform sequencing depth across donors, an assumption that may not hold. According to a later analysis, most CMV-associated TCR beta chains appeared to be HLA-restricted, and the HLA associations seemed to be driven largely by CMV exposure. Linkage disequilibrium might explain the correlated functional status among segregating V segments, but an unknown experimental factor could not be excluded. Compared with the approximately 710-donor mean, donors in an Asian-associated ancestry cluster had fewer N-insertions in productive TCRs, according to a later genetic analysis. In a later analysis, several top co-occurrence clusters were reported to appear linked to parvovirus B19, influenza, CMV and Epstein-Barr virus. The earlier analysis of 587 of the donors excluded about 16 rarely observed V segments, including chromosome 9 orphons, because counts were too low. A total of roughly 160 TCR beta chains were listed by the study as associated with cytomegalovirus. When HLA alleles, especially DR and DQ, strongly co-occurred, TCR associations were difficult to assign to individual alleles. In a later analysis, more than 15,000 TCR beta sequences were associated with specific HLA alleles at a false discovery rate of 0.05.

As concerns this clone: Its antigen target is currently unknown. Per-nucleotide qualities are absent, and no much larger clonotype sits a single base away.

The TCR was taken from a man aged 25 to 40 in good health and CMV-seropositive. The sequence links TRBV7-9 to TRBJ2-2; 13 middle bases align to TRBD2. The sequencing input was PBMCs. The DNA reads as follows: TGTGCCAGCAGCAGGACTAGCGGGGGTGCCGGGGAGCTGTTTTTT. Its amino acids are CASSRTSGGAGELFF.